This entry lists 17 T cell receptor beta chains sequenced from one sample in a study of OX40 agonist ivuxolimab in advanced cancers. Data came from immunoSEQ multiplex PCR; TCRdb stores just in-frame clones and leaves some out. Altogether 76,000 or so clones are present, approximately 85% being singletons, with the ten largest covering about 0.6%. The material sequenced was CD4+ or CD8+ T cells sorted from blood, taken in a trial of the OX40 agonist ivuxolimab. Receptors were obtained from an adult with an advanced solid tumor such as melanoma, head and neck, liver or kidney cancer.

The V and J genes are TRBV2 and TRBJ1-5; D gene ambiguous. This CDR3 contains 15 residues. Germline V gives CDR1 SNHLY, CDR2 FYNNEI. Trimming stripped 2 bases from V and 2 bases from J, with 10 bases between. CDR3 bases: TGTGCCAGCAGTGAAAATTTGAGGGGCAATCAGCCCCAGCATTTT. Its protein is CASSENLRGNQPQHF.

Details on this clone: The sample contains more than one DNA sequence encoding this CDR3. This chain links TRBV27 with TRBJ2-5, with 8 bases that match TRBD1. The germline V gene has CDR1 MNHEY and CDR2 SMNVEV (reference sequence). This CDR3 contains 14 residues. V shed 7 bases, J shed 5 bases, and the junction held 9 bases outside the gene matches. The CDR3 nucleotides are TGTGCCAGCAAGCCTACCCGGGACAGGGAGACCCAGTACTTC. It translates to CASKPTRDRETQYF.

The rearrangement uses TRBV5-1 and TRBJ1-1; D remains unclear. Germline CDR1 SGHRS, CDR2 YFSETQ. CDR3 length: 15 residues. The V and J ends lost 1 base and 0 bases respectively, with 10 bases between them. The CDR3 sequence is CASSLFGSVNTEAFF. CDR3 in DNA: TGCGCCAGCAGCTTGTTTGGATCGGTGAACACTGAAGCTTTCTTT.

The genes are TRBV6-6 and TRBJ2-4, with 7 bases aligning to TRBD1. V lost 0 bases to trimming and J lost 5 bases; unmatched junction nucleotides: 7. The CDR3 spans 16 residues. Looked up from germline, CDR1 is MNHNY and CDR2 is SVGAGI (reference sequence). DNA of the CDR3: TGTGCCAGCAGTTACTCAAATACCGGGACAGAAAACATTCAGTACTTC. Its translation is CASSYSNTGTENIQYF.

The chain uses TRBV2 and TRBJ1-2; 12 nucleotides match TRBD1. V trimming: 2 bases; J trimming: 4 bases; junction bases outside the gene matches: 5. Germline CDR1 SNHLY, CDR2 FYNNEI. The CDR3 runs 16 residues. The chain's CDR3 is CASSESGQGALYGYTF. CDR3 coding DNA: TGTGCCAGCAGTGAATCGGGACAGGGGGCCCTCTATGGCTACACCTTC.

V and J are TRBV5-4 and TRBJ2-3; D is ambiguous. V shed 0 bases and J shed 0 bases, with 5 bases lying between them. The CDR3 is made up of 14 amino acids. From germline, CDR1 is SGHNT and CDR2 YYREEE (reference sequence). The CDR3 sequence: CASSLGLSTDTQYF. In nucleotides, the CDR3 is TGTGCCAGCAGCTTGGGCTTAAGCACAGATACGCAGTATTTT.

This sequence joins TRBV21-1 and TRBJ2-7. TRBV21-1 is shown as a pseudogene. The CDR3 runs to 14 residues. CDR3 in amino acids: CASSSGTGTYEQYF. The DNA for the CDR3 is TGTGCCAGCAGCTCAGGGACCGGAACCTACGAGCAGTACTTC.

The chain combines TRBV7-9 with TRBJ2-1; D perhaps matches TRBD1 (5 bases). The V gene's germline CDR1 is SEHNR and CDR2 FQNEAQ (reference sequence). CDR3 length: 13 residues. The V end was cut by 5 bases, the J end by 9 bases, with 14 bases between. The CDR3 nucleotides are TGTGCCAGCAGCCCCCTGATTGGGGCTGAGCAGTTCTTC. Its translation: CASSPLIGAEQFF. Variable domain in full (rest from reference TRBV7-9 and TRBJ2-1): DTGVSQNPRHKITKRGQNVTFRCDPISEHNRLYWYRQTLGQGPEFLTYFQNEAQLEKSRLLSDRFSAERPKGSFSTLEIQRTEQGDSAMYLCASSPLIGAEQFFGPGTRLTVL.

The rearrangement joins TRBV21-1 to TRBJ2-3. TRBV21-1 is a pseudogene segment. CDR3 length equals 12 residues. The chain's CDR3 is CASKGSTDTQYF. As DNA, the CDR3 is TGTGCCAGCAAGGGTAGCACAGATACGCAGTATTTT.

J is TRBJ1-1 and V is TRBV5-1; D not resolved. CDR1 is SGHRS, CDR2 YFSETQ, per germline. This CDR3 is built from 15 residues. Trimming removed 4 bases from V and 0 bases from J, with 13 bases in between. The CDR3 protein is CASSPAEGMNTEAFF. For the CDR3, the DNA is TGCGCCAGCAGCCCCGCCGAAGGGATGAACACTGAAGCTTTCTTT.

The chain has TRBV5-5 and TRBJ2-7; 7 bases match TRBD1. Germline V gives CDR1 SGHKS, CDR2 YYEKEE (reference sequence). V lost 0 bases, J lost 7 bases, and 10 bases stayed unmatched. The CDR3 sequence is 15 residues long. CDR3 sequence reads: CASSLVGQSLTEQYF. Written as DNA, the CDR3 is TGTGCCAGCAGCTTGGTGGGACAGTCCCTCACGGAGCAGTACTTC.

The rearrangement links TRBV7-2 to TRBJ1-3; tentatively, D is TRBD1 (5 bases). The CDR3 runs 15 residues. CDR1 and CDR2 from the germline V gene are SGHTA and FQGNSA. The V end lost 5 bases, the J end lost 0 bases, and 11 bases lay between the germline ends. Written as DNA, the CDR3 is TGTGCCAGCAGCCCTAGTGGGGGCTCTGGAAACACCATATATTTT. This sequence encodes CASSPSGGSGNTIYF.

This sequence joins TRBV6-5 and TRBJ1-2; D is perhaps TRBD1 (6 bases). CDR1 and CDR2 (germline): MNHEY, SVGAGI. The CDR3 length is 15 residues. V lost 8 bases, J lost 7 bases, and 23 bases lay in between. The CDR3 reads CASLRSSTGLTGYTF. The CDR3 nucleotides read TGTGCCAGCCTACGAAGTAGTACAGGGCTGACTGGCTACACCTTC.

The chain combines TRBV2 with TRBJ1-2, with 7 positions matching TRBD1. This CDR3 has 12 amino acids. V lost 8 bases and J lost 8; bases outside the gene matches: 8. CDR1 SNHLY and CDR2 FYNNEI come from the germline V gene. CDR3 amino acids: CASVRDSGGYTF. CDR3 nucleotide sequence: TGTGCCAGCGTCCGGGACAGTGGGGGCTACACCTTC.

On this clone itself: An end of the junction does not agree with germline; a read error may underlie this. The gene calls are TRBV7-7 and TRBJ2-1, with D hard to call. Germline V CDR1 and CDR2: SSHAT, FNYEAQ (reference sequence). CDR3 length: 13 residues. The CDR3 nucleotides read TGTGCTAGCAGCTTGGAACTATGGGATGAGCAGTTCTTC. Its protein is CASSLELWDEQFF.

The chain recombines TRBV27 with TRBJ2-5, with D possibly being TRBD1 (5 bases). The V end lost 8 bases, the J end lost 7 bases, and 14 bases lay between the germline ends. CDR3 size: 12 residues. Germline CDR1 MNHEY, CDR2 SMNVEV (reference sequence). CDR3 nucleotide sequence: TGTGCCAGCGCGACAGACATTGGGACCCAGTACTTC. Protein sequence: CASATDIGTQYF.

This sequence joins TRBV18 and TRBJ2-7; the match to TRBD1 covers 12 bases. The CDR3 spans 15 residues. Unmatched junction bases numbered 4, after V lost 3 bases and J lost 4 bases. Germline V CDR1 and CDR2: KGHSH, LQKENI. In nucleotides, the CDR3 is TGTGCCAGCTCACCCGGGACAGGGGGCGGGTACGAGCAGTACTTC. Translated: CASSPGTGGGYEQYF.